Listed here are 14 T cell receptor beta chains from one sample, sequenced in a study of T cell repertoires in cytomegalovirus infection (dated by TCRdb to about 2019). This sample was sequenced with an Illumina HiSeq 1500. Clones were called with MiXCR by TCRdb after fastp trimmed the public reads at Q25, and only in-frame beta chains were retained. One record per CDR3 amino acid sequence lists the most common genes and DNA. The sample contains hundreds of thousands of distinct CDR3 sequences, roughly 26% of them found a single time. 8% of the sample is taken by the ten largest. Input material: CD8+ T cells from PBMCs. These receptors all come from a human donor in good health (CMV status not recorded). Some clones in this sample may be carry-over from other donors' samples.

This clonotype was seen ten or more times. CDR3 bases: TGTGCCAGCAGCTTTCCGGTTGGGGGGGCGAGTGCGACAACTGAAGCTTTCTTT. Amino acids: CASSFPVGGASATTEAFF. The chain links TRBV7-8 to TRBJ1-1; possibly TRBD1 for D (6 bases). Looked up from germline, CDR1 is SGHVS and CDR2 is FQNEAQ. CDR3 size: 18 residues. V was cut by 3 bases and J by 5 bases, with 25 bases left in between.

This clonotype has ten or more counts. J is TRBJ1-1 and V is TRBV7-2; D uncertain. Per germline, CDR1 SGHTA and CDR2 FQGNSA. Trimming removed 8 bases at V and 5 bases at J, with 9 bases between. CDR3 length: 11 residues. The CDR3 reads CASRRGTEAFF. In nucleotides, the CDR3 is TGTGCCAGCCGCCGGGGTACTGAAGCTTTCTTT. Drawing the rest from reference TRBV7-2 and TRBJ1-1, the complete variable domain is GAGVSQSPSNKVTEKGKDVELRCDPISGHTALYWYRQSLGQGLEFLIYFQGNSAPDKSGLPSDRFSAERTGGSVSTLTIQRTQQEDSAVYLCASRRGTEAFFGQGTRLTVV.

This clonotype was recorded at least ten times. The chain carries TRBV2 and TRBJ1-2; 8 positions match TRBD1. The V and J ends lost 5 bases and 2 bases, in that order; junction bases with no gene match: 4. Germline V gene sequence: CDR1 SNHLY, CDR2 FYNNEI. The CDR3 sequence is 14 residues long. In DNA, the CDR3 is TGTGCCAGCAGTTACAGGGGGGGGAACTATGGCTACACCTTC. It is translated as CASSYRGGNYGYTF.

The V call is TRBV7-8, the J call TRBJ2-5, with D perhaps matching TRBD1 (6 bases). Per the germline V gene, CDR1 is SGHVS and CDR2 is FQNEAQ. V lost 3 bases and J 1 base, leaving 15 bases between the germline ends. CDR3 size: 16 residues. CDR3: CASSFTGNLLQETQYF. CDR3 DNA sequence: TGTGCCAGCAGCTTTACAGGGAATCTACTCCAAGAGACCCAGTACTTC.

This chain links TRBV29-1 with TRBJ1-1; a weak D match, TRBD1 (6 bases). The CDR3 runs 11 residues. V was pared by 7 bases and J by 7 bases, with 13 bases between. Germline CDR1 and CDR2: SQVTM and ANQGSEA. CDR3 region: CSARTAVEAFF. CDR3 in DNA: TGCAGCGCCCGGACAGCCGTTGAAGCTTTCTTT.

This chain uses TRBV7-9 with TRBJ2-7; possible D gene TRBD1, 5 bases. V was shortened by 5 bases and J by 0 bases, with 11 bases between the two germline ends. CDR1 is SEHNR, CDR2 FQNEAQ, per germline (reference sequence). The CDR3 has 14 residues. CDR3 region: CASSQSTDSYEQYV. The CDR3 DNA sequence: TGTGCCAGCAGCCAATCGACAGACTCCTACGAGCAGTACGTC.

The chain carries TRBV20-1 and TRBJ2-7, with TRBD1 matching over 7 bases. The V and J ends lost 5 bases and 3 bases, in that order; junction bases with no gene match: 7. Germline CDR1 is DFQATT and CDR2 is SNEGSKA (reference sequence). The CDR3 runs to 13 residues. The CDR3 coding sequence is TGCAGTGCTGACCGGGACAGTGACTACGAGCAGTACTTC. This gives the protein CSADRDSDYEQYF.

V is TRBV29-1 and J is TRBJ2-3; D is uncertain. V lost 0 bases and J lost 6, with 10 bases in between. Germline CDR1 is SQVTM and CDR2 is ANQGSEA. The CDR3 sequence is 13 residues long. The CDR3 DNA follows: TGCAGCGTTGAAGATAAAGCGAGCGATACGCAGTATTTT. It codes for CSVEDKASDTQYF.

In DNA, the CDR3 is TGTGCCAGCAGTTTAGGGACTGGGGAAATTGAGCAGTTCTTC. This gives the protein CASSLGTGEIEQFF. The V call is TRBV27, the J call TRBJ2-1, with D maybe TRBD2 (6 bases). The CDR3 runs 14 residues. V lost 2 bases, J lost 9 bases, and 14 bases lay in between. The germline V gene has CDR1 MNHEY and CDR2 SMNVEV (reference sequence).

The sample holds a few counts of this clonotype. This chain joins TRBV14 and TRBJ2-4, with D perhaps matching TRBD1 (5 bases). Deletions cut 2 bases from V and 8 bases from J, with 10 bases between. CDR1 SGHDN and CDR2 FVKESK come from the germline V gene. This CDR3 contains 13 residues. CDR3 coding DNA: TGTGCCAGCAGCCAAACAGGATCCCACATTCAGTACTTC. It specifies CASSQTGSHIQYF.

The chain employs TRBV12-3 or TRBV12-4 and TRBJ1-2, with TRBD1 as a possible D gene (5 bases). V was trimmed by 5 bases and J by 4 bases, leaving 17 bases between them. This CDR3 is 15 amino acids long. This chain's CDR3 is CASSPGRPGVYGYTF. The CDR3 bases are TGTGCCAGCAGTCCGGGACGCCCTGGGGTCTATGGCTACACCTTC.

The J gene is TRBJ1-5, the V gene TRBV27; no firm D call. V lost 11 bases and J lost 1, with 12 bases in between. The CDR3 is 13 amino acids. CDR1 is MNHEY, CDR2 SMNVEV, per germline (reference sequence). The CDR3 DNA sequence: TGTGCCGCCGCGGGATCGAGCAATCAGCCCCAGCATTTT. It is translated as CAAAGSSNQPQHF.

This clonotype was found many times. V usage is TRBV12-5 and J usage is TRBJ2-5, with D perhaps TRBD1 (6 bases). The V and J ends lost 0 bases and 5 bases respectively, with 13 bases between them. From germline, CDR1 is LGHNT and CDR2 FRNRAP. CDR3 length: 15 residues. Here the CDR3 DNA reads TGTGCTAGTGGTTTGGTACAGGGCAGGGCCGAGACCCAGTACTTC. Residues: CASGLVQGRAETQYF.

Concerning this clonotype itself: A clone one base away is much larger, so this may be a read error. The CDR3 coding sequence is TGTACCAGCAGTGGGGACAGCATTATGAACACTGAAGCTTTCTTT. It codes for CTSSGDSIMNTEAFF. This sequence joins TRBV6-5 and TRBJ1-1, with TRBD1 matching 7 bases. Germline V CDR1 and CDR2: MNHEY, SVGAGI. The CDR3 is made up of 15 amino acids.